This T cell receptor (beta chain) derives from a study of blood T cell repertoires in COVID-19 (dated by TCRdb to the early 2020s). Broadly, across the study: The collaborator samples originated in the United States, Italy and Spain and spanned the acute and convalescent phases of COVID-19. The material from the prospective study consisted of cDNA or gDNA derived from T cells, B-cell-depleted T cells, or PBMCs. Deeply sampled blood TCRbeta repertoires from subjects exposed to, actively infected with, or recovered from COVID-19 were included in the dataset. The repertoires were released in a freely available public database meant as a resource for research on the immune response to SARS-CoV-2. The samples were drawn from the first 160 participants of the ongoing ImmuneRACE study and from 950 to 1,500 subjects provided by 6 global collaborators. Sample metadata almost always included a de-identified subject ID, COVID-19 status, age in years and sex. Where available, HLA class I and class II types were obtained from metadata supplied by the sample provider rather than from assay-based typing. Beyond this particular receptor, the publication reports: How much clinical and demographic metadata was included differed by source and by participant, and the metadata was provided uncurated.

Taken from cysteine to phenylalanine, the CDR3 has 12 residues. The entry retains the CDR3 DNA only, 36 bases that are in frame from base 1. Looking up the germline V gene (reference sequence) yields CDR1 LNHDA and CDR2 SQIVND. Trimming costs V 5 bases and J 10 bases, and their ends lie 9 bases apart. As for this clone: Its recognized antigen is unknown. No base quality information exists; no much larger clone differs at one position.

The immunoSEQ Assay, a bias-controlled multiplex PCR, was used to amplify TCRbeta CDR3 regions from genomic DNA. On the study's bioinformatics: Nucleated cell counts per sample were estimated from amplification of reference gene primers within the assay. To quantify the absolute abundance of each unique TCRbeta CDR3 rearrangement, sequence reads were collapsed and filtered. Productive Simpson clonality was computed per sample as the square root of Simpson's diversity index over productive rearrangements. The immuneACCESS repertoire file appears here via TCRdb, limited to in-frame rearrangements. These files lack a portion of the clones; in checked studies, under half of the deficit traces to unresolved V genes, and the cause of the others is not known. D and trimming come from the DNA, and the V and J calls and clone size come from that table. This sample holds approximately 430,000 clones; 86% were observed only once. Together, the top ten hold roughly 1.4% of the sample.

Whole blood was collected in K2EDTA tubes by collaborating institutions according to the institutions' own protocols. For TCRbeta analysis, collaborators shipped samples as frozen whole blood, isolated PBMCs, or DNA extracted from either of those sample types. Sequencing used peripheral blood. The V and J segments used are TRBV19 and TRBJ1-6, with the D gene not clear enough to name. The TCR comes from a woman in her thirties with active or convalescent COVID-19. The CDR3 region reads CASSSFGSPLHF. The nucleotide sequence reads TGTGCCAGTAGTTCTTTCGGGTCACCCCTCCACTTT.